Below, 30 T cell receptor beta chains from the same sample are listed, as sequenced in a study of blood T cell repertoires in COVID-19. Assay: immunoSEQ multiplex PCR; the TCRdb copy retains only in-frame clones and omits some. The sample has around 50,000 clones; more than 75% are singletons. What was sequenced was peripheral blood. These receptors were collected from a man over 45 with active COVID-19.

The rearrangement joins TRBV4-2 to TRBJ1-2; D perhaps matches TRBD1 (5 bases). The CDR3 consists of 12 residues. The V gene's germline CDR1 is LGHNA and CDR2 YNFKEQ. The V gene lost 3 bases and the J gene lost 3 bases, with 5 bases spanning the gap. The CDR3 DNA follows: TGTGCCAGCAGCCACAGGGACTATGGCTACACCTTC. Residues: CASSHRDYGYTF.

The gene calls are TRBV9 and TRBJ2-2, with a possible D match to TRBD1 (6 bases). Germline V CDR1 and CDR2: SGDLS, YYNGEE. Trimming stripped 2 bases from V and 5 bases from J, with 10 bases between. The CDR3 consists of 14 residues. CDR3 amino acids: CASSVGHQTGELFF. Here the CDR3 DNA reads TGTGCCAGCAGCGTGGGACACCAAACCGGGGAGCTGTTTTTT. Filled out from reference TRBV9 and TRBJ2-2, the complete variable domain reads DSGVTQTPKHLITATGQRVTLRCSPRSGDLSVYWYQQSLDQGLQFLIQYYNGEERAKGNILERFSAQQFPDLHSELNLSSLELGDSALYFCASSVGHQTGELFFGEGSRLTVL.

This clone was picked up one time. This rearrangement joins TRBV3-1 (or the pseudogene TRBV3-2) to TRBJ2-5; D may be TRBD2 (5 bases). The germline CDR1 and CDR2 sequences are LGHDT and YNNKEL (reference sequence). Trimming removed 0 bases at V and 3 bases at J, with 8 bases between. This CDR3 comprises 14 residues. CDR3 protein: CASSQEAAEETQYF. The DNA of the CDR3 is TGTGCCAGCAGCCAAGAGGCAGCGGAAGAGACCCAGTACTTC.

The chain couples TRBV19 to TRBJ1-6; D is unresolved. V lost 10 bases, J lost 7 bases, and 20 bases lay in between. The V gene's germline CDR1 is LNHDA and CDR2 SQIVND (reference sequence). This CDR3 spans 15 amino acids. CDR3 loop: CATSGPPGRNSPLHF. CDR3 nucleotide sequence: TGTGCCACCTCAGGACCACCTGGGAGGAATTCACCCCTCCACTTT. Variable domain in full (rest from reference TRBV19 and TRBJ1-6): DGGITQSPKYLFRKEGQNVTLSCEQNLNHDAMYWYRQDPGQGLRLIYYSQIVNDFQKGDIAEGYSVSREKKESFPLTVTSAQKNPTAFYLCATSGPPGRNSPLHFGNGTRLTVT.

CDR3 protein: CASIETAGRSYNEQFF. The CDR3 coding sequence is TGTGCCAGCATCGAAACGGCGGGACGTTCCTACAATGAGCAGTTCTTC. The rearrangement uses TRBV2 and TRBJ2-1, with a weak D call TRBD2 (6 bases). Per germline, CDR1 SNHLY and CDR2 FYNNEI. Trimming cost V 7 bases and J 1 base, with 17 bases left between them. The CDR3 totals 16 residues.

V gene TRBV2 combines with J gene TRBJ1-6; D might be TRBD1 (5 bases). Trimming shortened V by 8 bases and J by 7 bases, and 12 bases separated the two germline ends. The CDR3 runs 13 residues. The germline V gene has CDR1 SNHLY and CDR2 FYNNEI. CDR3 protein: CASCRQTNSPLHF. CDR3 in DNA: TGTGCCAGCTGTAGACAGACAAATTCACCCCTCCACTTT. Full variable domain (remainder filled in from reference TRBV2 and TRBJ1-6): EPEVTQTPSHQVTQMGQEVILRCVPISNHLYFYWYRQILGQKVEFLVSFYNNEISEKSEIFDDQFSVERPDGSNFTLKIRSTKLEDSAMYFCASCRQTNSPLHFGNGTRLTVT.

This chain uses TRBV11-2 with TRBJ1-1, with 7 bases fitting TRBD1. Germline trimming cut 5 bases from V and 0 bases from J; bases unmatched to any gene: 6. This CDR3 is built from 15 residues. In germline, CDR1 is SGHAT, CDR2 FQNNGV. The CDR3 reads CASSRQGTMNTEAFF. The CDR3 nucleotides read TGTGCCAGCAGCCGACAGGGAACAATGAACACTGAAGCTTTCTTT.

CDR3 DNA: TGTGCCAGCAGGCCGCTAGGGGATTACGAGCAGTACTTC. It specifies CASRPLGDYEQYF. The V call is TRBV27, the J call TRBJ2-7, with TRBD1 as a possible D gene (5 bases). V shed 6 bases and J shed 4 bases, with 13 bases lying between them. Germline loops: CDR1 MNHEY, CDR2 SMNVEV (reference sequence). The CDR3 extends over 13 amino acids.

Only one count was recorded for this clone. The chain couples TRBV10-3 to TRBJ1-4; D ambiguous. CDR3 length equals 13 residues. The V end lost 3 bases, the J end lost 7 bases, and 9 bases lay between the germline ends. CDR1 is ENHRY and CDR2 is SYGVKD in the germline V gene. The CDR3 is CAISDRTGEKLFF. As DNA, the CDR3 is TGTGCCATCAGTGATCGAACGGGTGAAAAACTGTTTTTT.

This chain links TRBV12-5 with TRBJ2-2; D uncertain. The CDR3 contains 15 residues. The germline V gene encodes CDR1 LGHNT and CDR2 FRNRAP. The germline V and J ends were trimmed by 0 bases and 1 base, with 6 bases remaining between them. This CDR3 reads CASGLVPVNTGELFF. The DNA for the CDR3 is TGTGCTAGTGGTTTGGTACCAGTGAACACCGGGGAGCTGTTTTTT.

This clone was found once. This chain links TRBV6-5 with TRBJ2-3; a possible D gene is TRBD2 (7 bases). Germline V gives CDR1 MNHEY, CDR2 SVGAGI. V dropped 4 bases and J dropped 3 bases, with 17 bases sitting between them. This CDR3 spans 16 amino acids. CDR3 bases: TGTGCCAGCAGTTCTAATTCGGGGGGCGGGACAGATACGCAGTATTTT. The encoded protein is CASSSNSGGGTDTQYF.

V usage is TRBV18 and J usage is TRBJ2-5; TRBD2 matches at 10 bases. Trimming cost V 0 bases and J 2 bases; bases outside gene matches: 3. Germline loops: CDR1 KGHSH, CDR2 LQKENI. CDR3 length equals 16 residues. This CDR3 reads CASSPPSSGGQETQYF. The CDR3 coding sequence is TGTGCCAGCTCACCACCCTCTAGCGGGGGACAAGAGACCCAGTACTTC.

The sample holds a few counts of this clone. The V gene is TRBV12-5, the J gene TRBJ1-5, with D unresolved. The CDR3 has 13 amino acids. Germline lookup yields CDR1 LGHNT and CDR2 FRNRAP. Deletions cut 6 bases from V and 9 bases from J, with 15 bases between. CDR3 sequence: CASGLAEMGPQHF. The CDR3 DNA is TGTGCTAGTGGATTAGCCGAAATGGGGCCCCAGCATTTT.

As concerns this clone: The sample carries other DNA sequences with the same CDR3. The CDR3 sequence is CASIGRVGTEAFF. CDR3 in DNA: TGTGCCAGTATCGGCAGGGTTGGCACTGAAGCTTTCTTT. V usage is TRBV19 and J usage is TRBJ1-1; D might be TRBD1 (5 bases). The CDR3 runs to 13 residues. Germline CDR1 is LNHDA and CDR2 is SQIVND (reference sequence). Between the trimmed V and J ends, which lost 7 bases and 4 bases, there was a span of 13 bases.

This rearrangement joins TRBV29-1 to TRBJ2-5; TRBD1 matches at 7 bases. The CDR3 sequence is 13 residues long. Looked up from germline, CDR1 is SQVTM and CDR2 is ANQGSEA. The V segment lost 5 bases and the J segment 2 bases; nucleotides outside the gene matches: 5. The CDR3 sequence: CSVNRDSQETQYF. For the CDR3, the DNA is TGCAGCGTTAATCGGGACAGTCAAGAGACCCAGTACTTC. Full variable domain (rest looked up from reference TRBV29-1 and TRBJ2-5): SAVISQKPSRDICQRGTSLTIQCQVDSQVTMMFWYRQQPGQSLTLIATANQGSEATYESGFVIDKFPISRPNLTFSTLTVSNMSPEDSSIYLCSVNRDSQETQYFGPGTRLLVL.

This sequence joins TRBV2 and TRBJ2-5; a possible D gene is TRBD1 (7 bases). Germline V gene data show CDR1 as SNHLY and CDR2 as FYNNEI. V was pared by 7 bases and J by 3 bases, with 15 bases between. The CDR3 has 14 residues. CDR3 amino acids: CASKAQGGEETQYF. The CDR3 nucleotides read TGTGCCAGCAAAGCCCAGGGGGGAGAAGAGACCCAGTACTTC.

This clone was picked up a small number of times. The chain carries TRBV27 and TRBJ2-7, with TRBD2 as a possible D gene (5 bases). Germline V gives CDR1 MNHEY, CDR2 SMNVEV (reference sequence). This CDR3 spans 18 amino acids. With 5 bases removed from V and 0 bases from J, the gap between germline ends came to 23 bases. CDR3 in amino acids: CASSATGRGIPPSYEQYF. The CDR3 DNA reads as TGTGCCAGCAGTGCTACGGGCCGGGGTATCCCCCCCTCCTACGAGCAGTACTTC.

V is TRBV28 and J is TRBJ1-1, with TRBD1 identical over 8 bases. CDR1 is MDHEN, CDR2 SYDVKM, per germline. V gave up 6 bases and J gave up 5 bases; unmatched junction bases: 11. The CDR3 contains 15 residues. CDR3 DNA sequence: TGTGCCAGCAGCGCCAGGGGGCCGCTGTGGACTGAAGCTTTCTTT. As protein: CASSARGPLWTEAFF.

The chain is built from TRBV5-4 and TRBJ2-1, with 8 bases fitting TRBD2. Germline V gives CDR1 SGHNT, CDR2 YYREEE (reference sequence). The CDR3 has 17 amino acids. J gave up 0 bases and V 6 bases, and 11 bases lay outside the gene matches. The CDR3 reads CASTPRGGGSSYNEQFF. CDR3 nucleotides: TGTGCCAGCACCCCGAGGGGCGGGGGGAGCTCCTACAATGAGCAGTTCTTC.

The gene calls are TRBV28 and TRBJ2-3, with 7 nucleotides matching TRBD1. V was pared by 7 bases and J by 1 base, with 5 bases of the junction left unmatched. CDR1 MDHEN and CDR2 SYDVKM come from the germline V gene. CDR3 length equals 14 residues. Here the CDR3 reads CASITGDGTDTQYF. In DNA form, the CDR3 reads TGTGCCAGCATTACAGGGGATGGCACAGATACGCAGTATTTT.

This chain joins TRBV5-4 and TRBJ2-5; 7 bases fit TRBD1. The germline gives CDR1 SGHNT, CDR2 YYREEE (reference sequence). V lost 0 bases, J lost 1 base, and 3 bases stayed unmatched. CDR3 length: 15 amino acids. The CDR3 coding sequence is TGTGCCAGCAGCTTGGAAGGGGGCCCCCAAGAGACCCAGTACTTC. Translation: CASSLEGGPQETQYF. The full variable domain, rest sourced from reference TRBV5-4 and TRBJ2-5, is ETGVTQSPTHLIKTRGQQVTLRCSSQSGHNTVSWYQQALGQGPQFIFQYYREEENGRGNFPPRFSGLQFPNYSSELNVNALELDDSALYLCASSLEGGPQETQYFGPGTRLLVL.

The V gene is TRBV11-2, the J gene TRBJ2-4, with TRBD2 as a possible D gene (5 bases). CDR1 is SGHAT, CDR2 FQNNGV, per germline. The CDR3 sequence is 17 residues long. V dropped 1 base and J dropped 1 base, with 14 bases sitting between them. DNA of the CDR3: TGTGCCAGCAGCTTAGGGGCCGAGGGTAGGGCCAAAAACATTCAGTACTTC. Its protein product is CASSLGAEGRAKNIQYF.

This chain links TRBV7-9 with TRBJ2-7; 8 positions agree with TRBD1. The CDR3 runs 14 residues. Germline V gene data show CDR1 as SEHNR and CDR2 as FQNEAQ (reference sequence). The J segment lost 2 bases and the V segment lost 5 bases, leaving 5 bases of the junction unmatched. The CDR3 DNA is TGTGCCAGCAGCGATCGGGACAGGACCTACGAGCAGTACTTC. This translates into CASSDRDRTYEQYF. The variable domain in full, with the rest retrieved from reference TRBV7-9 and TRBJ2-7, is DTGVSQNPRHKITKRGQNVTFRCDPISEHNRLYWYRQTLGQGPEFLTYFQNEAQLEKSRLLSDRFSAERPKGSFSTLEIQRTEQGDSAMYLCASSDRDRTYEQYFGPGTRLTVT.

The chain carries TRBV6-5 and TRBJ2-7; 10 bases align to TRBD2. The CDR3 totals 15 residues. Germline values: CDR1 MNHEY, CDR2 SVGAGI. V was clipped by 2 bases and J by 1 base; unmatched bases: 2. Here the CDR3 reads CASSYRLAGSYEQYF. The DNA of the CDR3 is TGTGCCAGCAGTTACAGACTAGCGGGTTCCTACGAGCAGTACTTC.

This sequence joins TRBV6-5 and TRBJ1-6; 8 bases match TRBD1. The CDR3 is 14 residues long. Germline trimming cut 4 bases from V and 7 bases from J; bases unmatched to any gene: 3. The germline V gene encodes CDR1 MNHEY and CDR2 SVGAGI. The chain's CDR3 is CASSFRTGNSPLHF. CDR3 nucleotide sequence: TGTGCCAGCAGTTTTCGGACAGGGAATTCACCCCTCCACTTT.

The rearrangement links TRBV4-1 to TRBJ2-3, with 7 bases matching TRBD2. Germline V gene data show CDR1 as MGHRA and CDR2 as YSYEKL. The CDR3 totals 21 residues. V lost 0 bases to trimming and J lost 3 bases; unmatched junction nucleotides: 21. The CDR3 protein is CASSQDLSQRDSTLATDTQYF. CDR3 in DNA: TGCGCCAGCAGCCAAGATCTCTCCCAGCGGGATAGTACCTTGGCGACAGATACGCAGTATTTT.

The rearrangement uses TRBV3-1 (or the pseudogene TRBV3-2) and TRBJ2-3; TRBD2 is a possible D gene (7 bases). Between the trimmed V and J ends, which lost 0 bases and 2 bases, there was a span of 21 bases. The CDR3 totals 19 residues. Germline assignment: CDR1 LGHDT and CDR2 YNNKEL (reference sequence). The CDR3 DNA sequence: TGTGCCAGCAGCCAAGATGTTGGCTGGGAGGGGGGGCTCACAGATACGCAGTATTTT. As protein: CASSQDVGWEGGLTDTQYF.

V is TRBV6-6 and J is TRBJ1-4, with a tentative D call TRBD1 (5 bases). The CDR3 covers 12 residues. CDR1 and CDR2 (germline): MNHNY, SVGAGI (reference sequence). V lost 5 bases and J 16 bases, leaving 17 bases between the germline ends. Here the CDR3 reads CASSTRGARGFF. In nucleotides, the CDR3 is TGTGCCAGCAGTACGCGTGGGGCACGTGGGTTTTTT.

The chain carries TRBV7-8 and TRBJ1-1; 8 positions match TRBD1. J lost 1 base, V lost 3 bases, and 4 bases had no gene match. Germline values: CDR1 SGHVS, CDR2 FQNEAQ. The CDR3 has 15 residues. CDR3 sequence reads: CASSLGRGPNTEAFF. CDR3 nucleotides: TGTGCCAGCAGCTTGGGCAGGGGGCCGAACACTGAAGCTTTCTTT.

The J gene is TRBJ2-3, the V gene TRBV4-1, with unresolved D. This CDR3 is built from 12 residues. Trimming stripped 3 bases from V and 6 bases from J, with 7 bases between. From germline, CDR1 is MGHRA and CDR2 YSYEKL. The CDR3 is CASSHLFDTQYF. For the CDR3, the DNA is TGCGCCAGCAGCCACCTCTTCGATACGCAGTATTTT.